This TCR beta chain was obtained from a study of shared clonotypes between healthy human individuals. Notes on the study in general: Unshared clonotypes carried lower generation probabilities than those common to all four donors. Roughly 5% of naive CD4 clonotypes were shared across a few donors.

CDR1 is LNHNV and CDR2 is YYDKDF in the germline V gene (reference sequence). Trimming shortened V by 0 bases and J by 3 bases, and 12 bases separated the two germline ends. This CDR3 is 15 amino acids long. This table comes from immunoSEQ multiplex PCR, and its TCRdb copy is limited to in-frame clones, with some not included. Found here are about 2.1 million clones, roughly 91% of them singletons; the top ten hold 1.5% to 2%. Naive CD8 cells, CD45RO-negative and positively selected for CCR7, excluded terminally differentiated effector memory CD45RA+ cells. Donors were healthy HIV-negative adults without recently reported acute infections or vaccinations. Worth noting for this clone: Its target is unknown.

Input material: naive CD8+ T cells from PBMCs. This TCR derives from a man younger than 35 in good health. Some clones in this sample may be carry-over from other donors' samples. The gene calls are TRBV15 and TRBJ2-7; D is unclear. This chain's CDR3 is CATSRDLTILYEQYF. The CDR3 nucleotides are TGTGCCACCAGCAGAGATTTGACAATCCTCTACGAGCAGTACTTC.